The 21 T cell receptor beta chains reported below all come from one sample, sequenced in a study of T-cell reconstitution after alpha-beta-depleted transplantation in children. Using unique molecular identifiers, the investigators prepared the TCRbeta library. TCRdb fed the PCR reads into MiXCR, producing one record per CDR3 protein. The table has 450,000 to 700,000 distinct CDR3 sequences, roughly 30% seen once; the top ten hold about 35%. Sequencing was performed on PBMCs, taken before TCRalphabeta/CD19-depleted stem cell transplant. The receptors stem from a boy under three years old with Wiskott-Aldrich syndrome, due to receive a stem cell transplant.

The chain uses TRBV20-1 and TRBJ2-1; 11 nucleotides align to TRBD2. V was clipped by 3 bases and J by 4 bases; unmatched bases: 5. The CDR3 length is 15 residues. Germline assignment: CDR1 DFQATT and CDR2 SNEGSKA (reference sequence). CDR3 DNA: TGCAGTGCTAGGGAGGGACTAGCGGCATACAATGAGCAGTTCTTC. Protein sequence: CSAREGLAAYNEQFF.

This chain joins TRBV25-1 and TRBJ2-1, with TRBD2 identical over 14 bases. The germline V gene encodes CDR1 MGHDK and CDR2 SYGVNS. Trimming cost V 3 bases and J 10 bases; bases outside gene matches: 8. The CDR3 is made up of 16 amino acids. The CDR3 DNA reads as TGTGCCAGCAGTGATGCCGGGACTAGCGGGAGCCGGGAGCAGTTCTTC. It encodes CASSDAGTSGSREQFF. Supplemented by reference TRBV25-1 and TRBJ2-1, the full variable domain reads EADIYQTPRYLVIGTGKKITLECSQTMGHDKMYWYQQDPGMELHLIHYSYGVNSTEKGDLSSESTVSRIRTEHFPLTLESARPSHTSQYLCASSDAGTSGSREQFFGPGTRLTVL.

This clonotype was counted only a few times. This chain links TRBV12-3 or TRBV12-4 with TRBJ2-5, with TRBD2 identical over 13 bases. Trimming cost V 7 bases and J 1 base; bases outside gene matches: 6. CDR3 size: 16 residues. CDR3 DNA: TGTGCCAGCATAAAACGACTAGCGGGAGGCCAAGAGACCCAGTACTTC. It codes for CASIKRLAGGQETQYF.

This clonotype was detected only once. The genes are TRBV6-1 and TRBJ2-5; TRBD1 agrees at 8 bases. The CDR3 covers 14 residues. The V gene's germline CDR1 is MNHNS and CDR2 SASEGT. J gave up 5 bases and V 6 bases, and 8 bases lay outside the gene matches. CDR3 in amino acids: CASRDRGSWETQYF. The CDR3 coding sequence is TGTGCCAGCAGAGACAGGGGATCGTGGGAGACCCAGTACTTC.

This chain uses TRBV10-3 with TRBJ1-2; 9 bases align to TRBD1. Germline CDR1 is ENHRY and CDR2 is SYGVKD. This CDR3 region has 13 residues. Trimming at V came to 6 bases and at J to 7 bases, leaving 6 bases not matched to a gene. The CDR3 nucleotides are TGTGCCATCAGCTTGACAGGGGGACCTGGCTACACCTTC. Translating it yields CAISLTGGPGYTF.

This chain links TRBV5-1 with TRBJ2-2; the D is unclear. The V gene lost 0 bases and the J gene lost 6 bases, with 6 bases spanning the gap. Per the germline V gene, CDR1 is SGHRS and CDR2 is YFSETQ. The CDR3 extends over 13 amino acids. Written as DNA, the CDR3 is TGCGCCAGCAGCTTGGCAGACGCCGGGGAGCTGTTTTTT. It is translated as CASSLADAGELFF.

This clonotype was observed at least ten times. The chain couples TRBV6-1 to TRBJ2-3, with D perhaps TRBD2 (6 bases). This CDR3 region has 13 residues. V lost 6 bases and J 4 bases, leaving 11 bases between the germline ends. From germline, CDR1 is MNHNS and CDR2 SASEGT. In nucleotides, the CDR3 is TGTGCCAGCAGCCCCCCGGGGGCAGATACGCAGTATTTT. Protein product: CASSPPGADTQYF.

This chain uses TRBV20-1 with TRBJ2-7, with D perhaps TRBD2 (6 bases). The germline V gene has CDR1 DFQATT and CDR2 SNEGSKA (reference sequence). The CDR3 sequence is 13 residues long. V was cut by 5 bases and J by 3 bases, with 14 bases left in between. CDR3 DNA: TGCAGTGCTGCCGCCGGGGGTATCTACGAGCAGTACTTC. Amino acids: CSAAAGGIYEQYF.

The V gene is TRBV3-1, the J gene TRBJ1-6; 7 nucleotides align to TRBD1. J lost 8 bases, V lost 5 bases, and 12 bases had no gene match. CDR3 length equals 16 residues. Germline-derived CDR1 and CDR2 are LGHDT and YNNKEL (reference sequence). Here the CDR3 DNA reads TGTGCCAGCAGCGCACCTAGACAGGGTTCCTATTCACCCCTCCACTTT. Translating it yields CASSAPRQGSYSPLHF.

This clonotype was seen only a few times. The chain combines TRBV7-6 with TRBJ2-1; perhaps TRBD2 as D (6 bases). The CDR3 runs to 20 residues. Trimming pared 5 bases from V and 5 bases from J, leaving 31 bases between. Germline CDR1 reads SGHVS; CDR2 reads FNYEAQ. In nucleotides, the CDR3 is TGTGCCAGCAGCCCGACCAGTTCGGGAGCCTATAGATTGGGTCACAATGAGCAGTTCTTC. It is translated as CASSPTSSGAYRLGHNEQFF.

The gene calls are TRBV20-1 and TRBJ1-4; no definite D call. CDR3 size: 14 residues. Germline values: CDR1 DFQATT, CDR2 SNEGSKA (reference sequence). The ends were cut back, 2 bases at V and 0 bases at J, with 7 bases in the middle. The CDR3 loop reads CSARRHSTNEKLFF. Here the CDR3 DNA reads TGCAGTGCTAGAAGACACTCAACTAATGAAAAACTGTTTTTT.

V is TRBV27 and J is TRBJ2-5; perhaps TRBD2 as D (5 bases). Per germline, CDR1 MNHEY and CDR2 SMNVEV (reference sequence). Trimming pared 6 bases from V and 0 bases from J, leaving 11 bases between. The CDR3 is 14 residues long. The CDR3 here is CASSHRRDQETQYF. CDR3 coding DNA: TGTGCCAGCAGCCATCGGCGGGACCAAGAGACCCAGTACTTC.

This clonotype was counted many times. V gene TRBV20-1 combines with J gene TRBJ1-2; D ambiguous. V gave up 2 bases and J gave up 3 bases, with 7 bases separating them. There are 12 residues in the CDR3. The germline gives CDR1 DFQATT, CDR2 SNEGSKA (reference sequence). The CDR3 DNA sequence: TGCAGTGCTAGAAACACCGACTATGGCTACACCTTC. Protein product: CSARNTDYGYTF.

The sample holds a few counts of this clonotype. For the CDR3, the DNA is TGCGCCAGCAGCTTGCTCAGGGGGGCCGGGGAGCTGTTTTTT. Amino acids: CASSLLRGAGELFF. V and J are TRBV5-1 and TRBJ2-2, with D perhaps matching TRBD1 (7 bases). V lost 1 base and J lost 6, with 10 bases in between. CDR1 and CDR2 (germline): SGHRS, YFSETQ. This CDR3 has 14 amino acids.

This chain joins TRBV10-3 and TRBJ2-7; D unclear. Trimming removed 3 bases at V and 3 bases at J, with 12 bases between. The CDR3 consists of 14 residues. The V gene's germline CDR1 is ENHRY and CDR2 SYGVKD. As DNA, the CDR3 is TGTGCCATCAGTGAAAAAGCGATCGACTACGAGCAGTACTTC. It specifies CAISEKAIDYEQYF.

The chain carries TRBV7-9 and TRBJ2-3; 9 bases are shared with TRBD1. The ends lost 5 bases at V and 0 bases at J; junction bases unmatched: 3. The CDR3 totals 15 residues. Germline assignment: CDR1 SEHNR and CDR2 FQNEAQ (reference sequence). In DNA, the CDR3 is TGTGCCAGCAGCCAACAGGGGGCCAGCACAGATACGCAGTATTTT. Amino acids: CASSQQGASTDTQYF.

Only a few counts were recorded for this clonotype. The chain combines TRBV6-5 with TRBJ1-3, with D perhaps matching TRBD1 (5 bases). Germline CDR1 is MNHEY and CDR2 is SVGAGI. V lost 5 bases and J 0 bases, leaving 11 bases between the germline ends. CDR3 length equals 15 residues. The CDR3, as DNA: TGTGCCAGCAGTAGGGGTCCCTCCTCTGGAAACACCATATATTTT. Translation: CASSRGPSSGNTIYF.

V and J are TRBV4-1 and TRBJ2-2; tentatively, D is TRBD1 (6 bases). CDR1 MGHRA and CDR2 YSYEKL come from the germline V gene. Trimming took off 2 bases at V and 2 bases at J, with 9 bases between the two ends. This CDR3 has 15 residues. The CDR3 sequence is CASSQRQANTGELFF. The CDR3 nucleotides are TGCGCCAGCAGCCAAAGACAGGCCAACACCGGGGAGCTGTTTTTT.

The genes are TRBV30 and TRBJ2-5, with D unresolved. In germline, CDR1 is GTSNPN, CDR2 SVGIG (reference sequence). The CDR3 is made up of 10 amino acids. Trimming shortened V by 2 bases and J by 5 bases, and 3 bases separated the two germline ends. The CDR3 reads CAWSLETQYF. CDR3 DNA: TGTGCCTGGAGTTTGGAGACCCAGTACTTC. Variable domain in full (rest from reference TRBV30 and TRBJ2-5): SQTIHQWPATLVQPVGSPLSLECTVEGTSNPNLYWYRQAAGRGLQLLFYSVGIGQISSEVPQNLSASRPQDRQFILSSKKLLLSDSGFYLCAWSLETQYFGPGTRLLVL.

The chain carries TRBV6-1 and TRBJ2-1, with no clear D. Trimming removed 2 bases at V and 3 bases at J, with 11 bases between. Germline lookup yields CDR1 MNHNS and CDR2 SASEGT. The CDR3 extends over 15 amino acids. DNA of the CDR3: TGTGCCAGCAGTGAAAAACGGTACCGCTACAATGAGCAGTTCTTC. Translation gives CASSEKRYRYNEQFF.

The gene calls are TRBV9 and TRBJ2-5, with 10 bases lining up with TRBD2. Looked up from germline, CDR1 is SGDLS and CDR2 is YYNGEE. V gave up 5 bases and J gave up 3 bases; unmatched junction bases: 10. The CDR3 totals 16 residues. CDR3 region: CASSAAGTSAEETQYF. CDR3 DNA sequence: TGTGCCAGCAGTGCCGCCGGGACTAGCGCTGAAGAGACCCAGTACTTC.